Listed below are T cell receptor beta chains from one sample, sequenced in a study of STAT5B mutations in CD4+ large granular lymphocyte leukemia. Measured with immunoSEQ multiplex PCR; TCRdb has only the in-frame clones, and not every one. Here the sample spans fewer than 9,000 clones, around 75% being singletons. What was sequenced was PBMCs. The receptors derive from a woman aged 60 to 75 with CD4+ T-cell large granular lymphocyte leukemia. CDR3s include the opening cysteine and the closing phenylalanine or tryptophan. Fields, in order: D gene, J gene, clone size, V gene, CDR3 DNA, CDR3 protein. A D gene is named only where the DNA matches it firmly. Size values are once, few and many counts, or a class for expanded clones, and some rows have none.

d_gene: TRBD2; j_gene: TRBJ2-1; abundance: once; v_gene: TRBV6-5; CDR3nt: TGTGCCAGCAGCCAACTAGCGGGAGGGTTAAATGAGCAGTTCTTC; CDR3aa: CASSQLAGGLNEQFF
d_gene: TRBD1; j_gene: TRBJ1-1; abundance: few; v_gene: TRBV6-6; CDR3nt: TGTGCCAGCAGTTCCGGTACAGGGGACACTGAAGCTTTCTTT; CDR3aa: CASSSGTGDTEAFF
d_gene: TRBD1; j_gene: TRBJ2-2; abundance: .; v_gene: TRBV5-8; CDR3nt: TGTGCCAAAGGGGACAGGCAAGAACCGGCGAACACCGGGGAGCTGTTTTTT; CDR3aa: CAKGDRQEPANTGELFF
d_gene: .; j_gene: TRBJ1-2; abundance: .; v_gene: TRBV4-1; CDR3nt: TGCGCCAGCAGCCCGCCGCATGGTAACTATGGCTACACCTTC; CDR3aa: CASSPPHGNYGYTF
d_gene: TRBD2; j_gene: TRBJ2-1; abundance: once; v_gene: TRBV2; CDR3nt: TGTGCCAGCAGTGTGCAGACTAGCGGGGTTAACAATGAGCAGTTCTTC; CDR3aa: CASSVQTSGVNNEQFF
d_gene: .; j_gene: TRBJ1-1; abundance: few; v_gene: TRBV6-5; CDR3nt: TGTGCCAGCAGTTACTCGTGGGGCGCTGAAGCTTTCTTT; CDR3aa: CASSYSWGAEAFF
d_gene: .; j_gene: TRBJ1-4; abundance: .; v_gene: TRBV5-5; CDR3nt: TGTGCCATCTTTCGGACGGACGCAACTAATGAAAAACTGTTTTTT; CDR3aa: CAIFRTDATNEKLFF
d_gene: .; j_gene: TRBJ1-5; abundance: .; v_gene: TRBV19; CDR3nt: TGTGCCTCTACCCCCGGGTATAGCAATCAGCCCCAGCATTTT; CDR3aa: CASTPGYSNQPQHF
d_gene: .; j_gene: TRBJ1-1; abundance: .; v_gene: TRBV6-5; CDR3nt: TGTGCCAGCAGTCGCCGGACAGAAAAGAACACTGAAGCTTTCTTT; CDR3aa: CASSRRTEKNTEAFF
d_gene: .; j_gene: TRBJ2-7; abundance: .; v_gene: TRBV7-2; CDR3nt: TGTGCCAGCAGCTTAGGGACAGCCTACGAGCAGTACTTC; CDR3aa: CASSLGTAYEQYF
d_gene: .; j_gene: TRBJ2-7; abundance: .; v_gene: TRBV5-5; CDR3nt: TGTGCCAGCAGCTTGGAGAGTCTCGGACACTTGGGCTACGAGCAGTACTTC; CDR3aa: CASSLESLGHLGYEQYF
d_gene: TRBD1; j_gene: TRBJ1-1; abundance: .; v_gene: TRBV29-1; CDR3nt: TGCAGCGTTGAAGATACCAGGGACAGGGAAACTGAAGCTTTCTTT; CDR3aa: CSVEDTRDRETEAFF
d_gene: .; j_gene: TRBJ1-5; abundance: .; v_gene: TRBV28; CDR3nt: TGTGCCATCCAAGGGCCAGGCAATCAGCCCCAGCATTTT; CDR3aa: CAIQGPGNQPQHF
d_gene: TRBD1; j_gene: TRBJ1-1; abundance: few; v_gene: TRBV7-2; CDR3nt: TGTGCCAGCAGCCTCTCCGGGACAGGAGACACTGAAGCTTTCTTT; CDR3aa: CASSLSGTGDTEAFF
d_gene: .; j_gene: TRBJ1-1; abundance: .; v_gene: TRBV15; CDR3nt: TGTGCCACCAGCAGAGATGGGGCGAACACTGAAGCTTTCTTT; CDR3aa: CATSRDGANTEAFF
d_gene: TRBD1; j_gene: TRBJ2-3; abundance: .; v_gene: TRBV5-1; CDR3nt: TGCGCCAGCAGCACCCGGACAGGGGCAGATACGCAGTATTTT; CDR3aa: CASSTRTGADTQYF
d_gene: TRBD1; j_gene: TRBJ2-5; abundance: .; v_gene: TRBV5-1; CDR3nt: TGCGCCAGCAGCTTAAACTACAGGGGAGAAGAAGAGACCCAGTACTTC; CDR3aa: CASSLNYRGEEETQYF
d_gene: TRBD2; j_gene: TRBJ2-3; abundance: .; v_gene: TRBV5-1; CDR3nt: TGCGCCAGCAGCTCAAACGGGGGGTTCACAGATACGCAGTATTTT; CDR3aa: CASSSNGGFTDTQYF
d_gene: .; j_gene: TRBJ1-1; abundance: .; v_gene: TRBV7-6; CDR3nt: TGTGCCAGCAGTTCCGACGCAACGGGTACTGAAGCTTTCTTT; CDR3aa: CASSSDATGTEAFF
d_gene: TRBD1; j_gene: TRBJ1-1; abundance: .; v_gene: TRBV2; CDR3nt: TGTGCCAGCAGTCCCGGGACAGCGAACACTGAAGCTTTCTTT; CDR3aa: CASSPGTANTEAFF
d_gene: .; j_gene: TRBJ1-3; abundance: .; v_gene: TRBV5-4; CDR3nt: TGTGCCAGCAGCTTGAAGGTCGAATCCTCTGGAAACACCATATATTTT; CDR3aa: CASSLKVESSGNTIYF
d_gene: TRBD1; j_gene: TRBJ1-2; abundance: .; v_gene: TRBV7-2; CDR3nt: TGTGCCAGCAGTCCTCAGGGGGCGCTTGGCTACACCTTC; CDR3aa: CASSPQGALGYTF
d_gene: TRBD1; j_gene: TRBJ1-6; abundance: .; v_gene: TRBV5-1; CDR3nt: TGCGCCAGCAGCGGGGACAGCTATAATTCACCCCTCCACTTT; CDR3aa: CASSGDSYNSPLHF
d_gene: .; j_gene: TRBJ1-1; abundance: .; v_gene: TRBV28; CDR3nt: TGTGCCAGCAGTTCTCCGGGGGTTTACACTGAAGCTTTCTTT; CDR3aa: CASSSPGVYTEAFF
d_gene: .; j_gene: TRBJ1-5; abundance: .; v_gene: TRBV29-1; CDR3nt: TGCAGCGTCGGGACCGATCAGCCCCAGCATTTT; CDR3aa: CSVGTDQPQHF
d_gene: TRBD1; j_gene: TRBJ2-7; abundance: .; v_gene: TRBV6-6; CDR3nt: TGTGCCAGCAGTTACGGGACAGGGGGGACCTACGAGCAGTACTTC; CDR3aa: CASSYGTGGTYEQYF
d_gene: .; j_gene: TRBJ2-7; abundance: .; v_gene: TRBV19; CDR3nt: TGTGCCAGTAGACCCAGGGGGGTCTACGAGCAGTACTTC; CDR3aa: CASRPRGVYEQYF
d_gene: .; j_gene: TRBJ2-7; abundance: .; v_gene: TRBV6-4; CDR3nt: TGTGCCAGCAGTCCACGAGTAAGCCTGGCCTCCTACGAGCAGTACTTC; CDR3aa: CASSPRVSLASYEQYF
d_gene: .; j_gene: TRBJ1-1; abundance: .; v_gene: TRBV14; CDR3nt: TGTGCCAGCAGCCAAGATCGGGGAGCTAAAGCTTTCTTT; CDR3aa: CASSQDRGAKAFF
d_gene: .; j_gene: TRBJ1-5; abundance: few; v_gene: TRBV2; CDR3nt: TGTGCCAGCAGTGATCGGGGTACAAAATTCAATCAGCCCCAGCATTTT; CDR3aa: CASSDRGTKFNQPQHF
d_gene: TRBD1; j_gene: TRBJ2-3; abundance: .; v_gene: TRBV4-1; CDR3nt: TGCGCCAGCAGCCAGCACCCGGGACAGGGGATCACAGATACGCAGTATTTT; CDR3aa: CASSQHPGQGITDTQYF
d_gene: .; j_gene: TRBJ2-5; abundance: few; v_gene: TRBV5-6; CDR3nt: TGTGCCAGCAGCTTTTGGTCAGGGCAGACCCAGTACTTC; CDR3aa: CASSFWSGQTQYF
d_gene: .; j_gene: TRBJ1-5; abundance: .; v_gene: TRBV7-2; CDR3nt: TGTGCCAGCAGCTTAGCAGGAAGGGCGGAAGAGCCCCAGCATTTT; CDR3aa: CASSLAGRAEEPQHF
d_gene: .; j_gene: TRBJ2-7; abundance: once; v_gene: TRBV5-6; CDR3nt: TGTGCCAGCAGCCCGGCCGGAAGCTACGAGCAGTACTTC; CDR3aa: CASSPAGSYEQYF
d_gene: .; j_gene: TRBJ2-7; abundance: few; v_gene: TRBV9; CDR3nt: TGTGCCAGCAGCGTAGACAGGGTACACGAGCAGTACTTC; CDR3aa: CASSVDRVHEQYF
d_gene: .; j_gene: TRBJ1-2; abundance: few; v_gene: TRBV6-1; CDR3nt: TGTGCCAGCAGTGAAGGCGTCAGCATCCTCTATGGCTACACCTTC; CDR3aa: CASSEGVSILYGYTF
d_gene: .; j_gene: TRBJ2-3; abundance: .; v_gene: TRBV30; CDR3nt: TGTGCCTGGAGTGTAGTTCTTGGGGCAGATACGCAGTATTTT; CDR3aa: CAWSVVLGADTQYF
d_gene: .; j_gene: TRBJ1-5; abundance: .; v_gene: TRBV27; CDR3nt: TGTGCCAGCAGTTTGAGGAGGGGAGGGCAGCCCCAGCATTTT; CDR3aa: CASSLRRGGQPQHF
d_gene: .; j_gene: TRBJ1-1; abundance: few; v_gene: TRBV2; CDR3nt: TGTGCCAAAGCAGGGGTAATGAACACTGAAGCTTTCTTT; CDR3aa: CAKAGVMNTEAFF
d_gene: .; j_gene: TRBJ1-2; abundance: .; v_gene: TRBV14; CDR3nt: TGTGCCAGCAGCCAAGGAGCACTTCCCGTTTATGGCTACACCTTC; CDR3aa: CASSQGALPVYGYTF
d_gene: TRBD1; j_gene: TRBJ2-3; abundance: .; v_gene: TRBV10-3; CDR3nt: TGTGCCATCGCCCAGGGGGACCCCCTAGGAACGCAGTATTTT; CDR3aa: CAIAQGDPLGTQYF